Below are 10 T cell receptor beta chains sequenced from a single sample in a study of sequential checkpoint blockade in melanoma. The treatment: randomized to nivolumab then ipilimumab (arm A) or the reverse (arm B). Repertoires were generated with immunoSEQ multiplex PCR, while TCRdb's copy carries only in-frame clones and drops some. Of under 15,000 clones listed, 75% to 80% are singletons. The specimen comprised CD8+ T cells sorted from blood (inferred from file names), sampled from a patient given nivolumab and ipilimumab in sequence. Receptor source: a human donor with melanoma.

V usage is TRBV7-9 and J usage is TRBJ2-2; D is perhaps TRBD1 (5 bases). The germline V gene encodes CDR1 SEHNR and CDR2 FQNEAQ (reference sequence). This CDR3 region has 13 residues. Between the trimmed V and J ends, which lost 5 bases and 3 bases, there was a span of 7 bases. CDR3 amino acids: CASSVRDTGELFF. In DNA form, the CDR3 reads TGTGCCAGCAGCGTCAGGGACACCGGGGAGCTGTTTTTT.

The rearrangement uses TRBV27 and TRBJ2-7; the match to TRBD2 covers 11 bases. The V gene's germline CDR1 is MNHEY and CDR2 SMNVEV (reference sequence). The CDR3 runs 14 residues. J gave up 10 bases and V 6 bases, and 11 bases lay outside the gene matches. The CDR3 nucleotides are TGTGCCAGCAGCAATAGCGGGGGGGATCATTCTCAGTACTTC. The encoded protein is CASSNSGGDHSQYF.

This chain joins TRBV15 and TRBJ2-7; the match to TRBD1 covers 10 bases. With V trimmed by 4 bases and J by 4 bases, 13 bases remained unmatched. The CDR3 length is 17 residues. Per germline, CDR1 LNHNV and CDR2 YYDKDF (reference sequence). For the CDR3, the DNA is TGTGCCACCAGCACTGACAGGGGGCGATTTTCTTTGTACGAGCAGTACTTC. It codes for CATSTDRGRFSLYEQYF.

The chain combines TRBV30 with TRBJ2-7; weak D call: TRBD1 (5 bases). CDR3 length equals 11 residues. Germline lookup yields CDR1 GTSNPN and CDR2 SVGIG (reference sequence). Trimming removed 2 bases at V and 7 bases at J, with 9 bases between. The CDR3 coding sequence is TGTGCCTGGAGTATAGGGGATGAGCAGTACTTC. As protein: CAWSIGDEQYF.

This clone showed up just once. The chain recombines TRBV9 with TRBJ2-1; the D gene is possibly TRBD2 (6 bases). Germline CDR1 reads SGDLS; CDR2 reads YYNGEE. Trimming shortened V by 3 bases and J by 3 bases, and 16 bases separated the two germline ends. There are 16 residues in the CDR3. The chain's CDR3 is CASSGPPGSLYNEQFF. The CDR3 bases are TGTGCCAGCAGCGGACCCCCCGGGAGTCTCTACAATGAGCAGTTCTTC.

The chain couples TRBV28 to TRBJ2-7; D might be TRBD1 (6 bases). Germline V gene data show CDR1 as MDHEN and CDR2 as SYDVKM. Trimming took off 10 bases at V and 5 bases at J, with 21 bases between the two ends. The CDR3 totals 14 residues. The CDR3 region is CATSRDKSINEQYF. CDR3 nucleotide sequence: TGTGCCACCTCCCGGGACAAGTCGATCAACGAGCAGTACTTC.

The genes are TRBV11-3 and TRBJ1-1, with a possible D match to TRBD1 (6 bases). V was shortened by 4 bases and J by 5 bases, with 11 bases between the two germline ends. This CDR3 spans 13 amino acids. The germline V gene encodes CDR1 SGHNT and CDR2 YENEEA. The CDR3 loop reads CASSSGQITEAFF. CDR3 sequence (DNA): TGTGCCAGCAGCTCCGGACAGATTACTGAAGCTTTCTTT. The variable domain in full, with the rest retrieved from reference TRBV11-3 and TRBJ1-1, is EAGVVQSPRYKIIEKKQPVAFWCNPISGHNTLYWYLQNLGQGPELLIRYENEEAVDDSQLPKDRFSAERLKGVDSTLKIQPAELGDSAVYLCASSSGQITEAFFGQGTRLTVV.

This clone was seen a few times. The chain employs TRBV6-5 and TRBJ2-7; tentatively, D is TRBD1 (7 bases). The germline CDR1 and CDR2 sequences are MNHEY and SVGAGI. The CDR3 is 14 residues long. V dropped 2 bases and J dropped 2 bases, with 10 bases sitting between them. CDR3 loop: CASSYAGQTYEQYF. The DNA for the CDR3 is TGTGCCAGCAGTTACGCGGGACAGACCTACGAGCAGTACTTC.

The V gene is TRBV9, the J gene TRBJ1-2; tentatively, D is TRBD1 (5 bases). Germline-derived CDR1 and CDR2 are SGDLS and YYNGEE. V lost 0 bases and J lost 4, with 13 bases in between. The CDR3 is 15 residues long. The CDR3 is CASSVGAGFIYGYTF. In nucleotides, the CDR3 is TGTGCCAGCAGCGTAGGGGCAGGGTTTATCTATGGCTACACCTTC.

This clone showed up just once. V is TRBV7-2 and J is TRBJ1-1; the D gene is possibly TRBD1 (6 bases). V was shortened by 5 bases and J by 4 bases, with 14 bases between the two germline ends. Germline loops: CDR1 SGHTA, CDR2 FQGNSA. The CDR3 totals 14 residues. The CDR3 nucleotides are TGTGCCAGCAGCCTACAGGGTGAGACCACTGAAGCTTTCTTT. Protein sequence: CASSLQGETTEAFF.